Each of the 21 T cell receptor beta chains below was sequenced from the same sample in a study of blood T cell repertoires in COVID-19. The assay was immunoSEQ multiplex PCR, and TCRdb's table has in-frame clones only and misses some. The sample yields about 410,000 clones, approximately 89% seen once. The sample comprised PBMCs or T cells enriched from blood (not recorded which). These receptors all come from a young woman who had recovered from COVID-19.

The chain carries TRBV19 and TRBJ2-5; 8 bases map to TRBD1. Germline loops: CDR1 LNHDA, CDR2 SQIVND (reference sequence). The CDR3 spans 14 residues. The V segment lost 5 bases and the J segment 5 bases; nucleotides outside the gene matches: 7. As DNA, the CDR3 is TGTGCCAGTAGTGACGGACAGGGTGCGGAGACCCAGTACTTC. Amino acids: CASSDGQGAETQYF.

The V and J genes are TRBV6-2 or TRBV6-3 and TRBJ1-1; D is unresolved. Germline CDR1 is MNHEY and CDR2 is SVGEGT. The ends were cut back, 5 bases at V and 1 base at J, with 8 bases in the middle. The CDR3 length is 13 residues. The CDR3 DNA reads as TGTGCCAGCAGTCTCACACCGAACACTGAAGCTTTCTTT. This translates into CASSLTPNTEAFF.

The chain combines TRBV6-2 or TRBV6-3 with TRBJ1-1, with 7 positions matching TRBD1. The V and J ends lost 5 bases and 3 bases, in that order; junction bases with no gene match: 3. The length of the CDR3 is 13 residues. Looked up from germline, CDR1 is MNHEY and CDR2 is SVGEGT. The CDR3 reads CASSTGVDTEAFF. The CDR3 DNA follows: TGTGCCAGCAGTACAGGGGTCGACACTGAAGCTTTCTTT.

J is TRBJ1-6 and V is TRBV5-1; 7 bases fit TRBD1. Germline loops: CDR1 SGHRS, CDR2 YFSETQ. CDR3 length: 15 amino acids. V gave up 4 bases and J gave up 8 bases; unmatched junction bases: 9. For the CDR3, the DNA is TGCGCCAGCAGCCGGGACAGTCTGCTGGATTCACCCCTCCACTTT. It yields the protein CASSRDSLLDSPLHF.

The V and J genes are TRBV5-4 and TRBJ1-2, with 7 nucleotides matching TRBD1. The CDR3 sequence is 15 residues long. Germline CDR1 reads SGHNT; CDR2 reads YYREEE (reference sequence). J gave up 3 bases and V 5 bases, and 10 bases lay outside the gene matches. The CDR3 DNA reads TGTGCCAGCAGAAAAGGCAGGGACAGCGACTATGGCTACACCTTC. Its protein product is CASRKGRDSDYGYTF.

The chain has TRBV6-5 and TRBJ2-7; 10 bases are shared with TRBD2. CDR1 MNHEY and CDR2 SVGAGI come from the germline V gene. Trimming at V came to 5 bases and at J to 0 bases, leaving 1 base not matched to a gene. The CDR3 has 14 amino acids. The CDR3 nucleotides read TGTGCCAGCAGTCGGACTAGCGGCTCCTACGAGCAGTACTTC. Its translation is CASSRTSGSYEQYF.

V usage is TRBV6-5 and J usage is TRBJ1-2; the D gene is possibly TRBD1 (5 bases). Trimming shortened V by 4 bases and J by 2 bases, and 17 bases separated the two germline ends. Germline V gene sequence: CDR1 MNHEY, CDR2 SVGAGI. The CDR3 contains 16 residues. The CDR3 here is CASSLALREGNYGYTF. The CDR3 DNA follows: TGTGCCAGCAGTTTAGCCCTAAGGGAGGGGAACTATGGCTACACCTTC.

V usage is TRBV28 and J usage is TRBJ2-7, with 12 bases lining up with TRBD2. Trimming cost V 8 bases and J 3 bases; bases outside gene matches: 8. Per germline, CDR1 MDHEN and CDR2 SYDVKM. CDR3 length: 15 amino acids. The CDR3 region has the DNA TGTGCCAGCGGTCAACTAGCGGGAGGTATCTACGAGCAGTACTTC. It is translated as CASGQLAGGIYEQYF.

Written as DNA, the CDR3 is TGTGCCAGCAAAGAGGGACAGGGGTTAGTAAACGAGCAGTACTTC. Amino acids: CASKEGQGLVNEQYF. The chain recombines TRBV5-6 with TRBJ2-7; 10 bases line up with TRBD1. The V gene end was trimmed by 6 bases and the J gene end by 5 bases; junction bases not matched to a gene: 11. The CDR3 is made up of 15 amino acids. CDR1 SGHDT and CDR2 YYEEEE come from the germline V gene.

The J gene is TRBJ2-7, the V gene TRBV24-1, with 8 bases fitting TRBD1. The CDR3 consists of 16 residues. Germline CDR1 reads KGHDR; CDR2 reads SFDVKD. The J segment lost 5 bases and the V segment lost 2 bases, leaving 10 bases of the junction unmatched. The CDR3 sequence is CATSDSPGRGLDEQYF. The CDR3 DNA is TGTGCCACCAGTGATTCGCCAGGCAGGGGGCTCGACGAGCAGTACTTC.

This clone was detected only once. The V and J genes are TRBV19 and TRBJ1-1; perhaps TRBD1 as D (6 bases). The germline V gene has CDR1 LNHDA and CDR2 SQIVND (reference sequence). Trimming cost V 5 bases and J 6 bases, with 22 bases left between them. This CDR3 is built from 16 residues. CDR3 loop: CASSVPTVGAISEAFF. The DNA of the CDR3 is TGTGCCAGTAGTGTCCCCACGGTGGGGGCGATCTCTGAAGCTTTCTTT.

The rearrangement uses TRBV5-1 and TRBJ1-2; the D gene is possibly TRBD1 (5 bases). The length of the CDR3 is 16 residues. Deletions cut 3 bases from V and 6 bases from J, with 21 bases between. Germline lookup yields CDR1 SGHRS and CDR2 YFSETQ. The CDR3 here is CASSSDHRLSSDGYTF. The CDR3 DNA sequence: TGCGCCAGCAGCTCAGACCACAGGTTATCTTCTGATGGCTACACCTTC.

Regarding this clone: Other DNA variants within this sample encode the same CDR3. CDR3 residues: CSVPGQLNYGYTF. DNA for the CDR3: TGCAGCGTCCCCGGACAGCTTAACTATGGCTACACCTTC. V gene TRBV29-1 combines with J gene TRBJ1-2; tentative D call: TRBD1 (6 bases). V dropped 6 bases and J dropped 1 base, with 12 bases sitting between them. The CDR3 totals 13 residues. CDR1 and CDR2 (germline): SQVTM, ANQGSEA.

This clone was counted only a few times. This sequence joins TRBV10-2 and TRBJ2-5; 7 bases agree with TRBD2. Trimming at V came to 6 bases and at J to 3 bases, leaving 7 bases not matched to a gene. CDR3 size: 14 residues. CDR1 and CDR2 (germline): WSHSY, SAAADI. The CDR3 bases are TGCGCCAGCAGCGCAGCGGGAACGGAAGAGACCCAGTACTTC. It encodes CASSAAGTEETQYF.

This chain uses TRBV4-1 with TRBJ1-3, with no clear D. CDR3 length: 18 amino acids. The germline V gene encodes CDR1 MGHRA and CDR2 YSYEKL. Trimming pared 0 bases from V and 2 bases from J, leaving 17 bases between. CDR3 loop: CASSQDGEVDFPGNTIYF. CDR3 bases: TGCGCCAGCAGCCAAGATGGGGAGGTCGACTTTCCTGGAAACACCATATATTTT.

The chain combines TRBV6-5 with TRBJ2-1, with 9 positions matching TRBD1. The CDR3 consists of 14 residues. The J segment lost 4 bases and the V segment lost 5 bases, leaving 3 bases of the junction unmatched. The germline V gene encodes CDR1 MNHEY and CDR2 SVGAGI. CDR3 sequence: CASSRDRVYNEQFF. CDR3 in DNA: TGTGCCAGCAGTAGGGACAGGGTTTACAATGAGCAGTTCTTC.

The chain recombines TRBV4-2 with TRBJ2-7, with D hard to call. This CDR3 spans 15 amino acids. Germline loops: CDR1 LGHNA, CDR2 YNFKEQ. V was shortened by 0 bases and J by 3 bases, with 12 bases between the two germline ends. CDR3 bases: TGTGCCAGCAGCCAAGATGGAGACGGGTACTACGAGCAGTACTTC. Its protein is CASSQDGDGYYEQYF.

The chain combines TRBV9 with TRBJ2-3, with D possibly TRBD1 on 5 matching bases. The CDR3 has 17 residues. V lost 0 bases, J lost 3 bases, and 17 bases lay in between. Germline lookup yields CDR1 SGDLS and CDR2 YYNGEE. The CDR3, as DNA: TGTGCCAGCAGCGTAGCCGGTACAGGATCCCTAACAGATACGCAGTATTTT. As protein: CASSVAGTGSLTDTQYF.

The V call is TRBV24-1, the J call TRBJ1-6; tentatively, D is TRBD1 (6 bases). Germline CDR1 KGHDR, CDR2 SFDVKD. Trimming cost V 4 bases and J 4 bases, with 13 bases left between them. The CDR3 spans 16 residues. The CDR3 loop is CATSDLRQVYNSPLHF. The CDR3 DNA is TGTGCCACCAGTGACCTTCGACAGGTGTATAATTCACCCCTCCACTTT.

This chain links TRBV4-3 with TRBJ1-2, with 11 bases that match TRBD1. V dropped 0 bases and J dropped 6; count of bases not matched to a gene: 3. The CDR3 extends over 15 amino acids. From germline, CDR1 is LGHNA and CDR2 YSLEER. As DNA, the CDR3 is TGCGCCAGCAGCCAAGATTGGACAGGGGGCGATGGCTACACCTTC. Translated, it gives CASSQDWTGGDGYTF.

The rearrangement uses TRBV19 and TRBJ1-2; 11 bases agree with TRBD1. The CDR3 has 16 residues. V shed 3 bases, J shed 6 bases, and the junction held 9 bases outside the gene matches. Germline CDR1 and CDR2: LNHDA and SQIVND (reference sequence). CDR3 sequence reads: CASSIVGQGGWNGYTF. DNA for the CDR3: TGTGCCAGTAGTATTGTGGGACAGGGGGGATGGAATGGCTACACCTTC.